This paragraph reports one TCR beta chain. Antigen specificity is unknown. Mismatch with germline at one junction end may stem from a read error. This sample was taken from a study of prognosis after radiotherapy for stage I lung cancer. Whole-study context: Four patients had distant metastases at a median of around seven months after radiotherapy, and around 16 showed no significant progression. General study results and limits: Stereotactic body radiation therapy was followed by fewer unique TCR clones, median about 9,200 versus 6,500. Patients who developed distant metastases had lower Shannon entropy after stereotactic body radiation therapy.

With two time points in the design, approximately 6.3 milliliters of peripheral blood were drawn at each one. Researchers used two-round multiplex PCR to amplify TCR beta CDR3 starting from genomic DNA. Round-one PCR had primers specific to each TRBV and TRBJ gene. TCRdb independently ran MiXCR on the multiplex PCR reads; one entry per CDR3 protein. The table has roughly 23,000 distinct CDR3 sequences, 40% to 45% seen once. The V gene's germline CDR1 is SGHRS and CDR2 YFSETQ. The CDR3 is 14 residues long. The sequencing used PBMCs, collected before or after stereotactic body radiation therapy (not recorded which). The rearrangement uses TRBV5-1 and TRBJ2-7; TRBD1 matches 9 bases. This clonotype was sampled from a donor aged 50 or older with non-small cell lung cancer. CDR3 sequence reads: CASSPVQGAREHYF. Here the CDR3 DNA reads TGCGCCAGCAGCCCCGTACAGGGGGCGCGCGAGCATTACTTC.